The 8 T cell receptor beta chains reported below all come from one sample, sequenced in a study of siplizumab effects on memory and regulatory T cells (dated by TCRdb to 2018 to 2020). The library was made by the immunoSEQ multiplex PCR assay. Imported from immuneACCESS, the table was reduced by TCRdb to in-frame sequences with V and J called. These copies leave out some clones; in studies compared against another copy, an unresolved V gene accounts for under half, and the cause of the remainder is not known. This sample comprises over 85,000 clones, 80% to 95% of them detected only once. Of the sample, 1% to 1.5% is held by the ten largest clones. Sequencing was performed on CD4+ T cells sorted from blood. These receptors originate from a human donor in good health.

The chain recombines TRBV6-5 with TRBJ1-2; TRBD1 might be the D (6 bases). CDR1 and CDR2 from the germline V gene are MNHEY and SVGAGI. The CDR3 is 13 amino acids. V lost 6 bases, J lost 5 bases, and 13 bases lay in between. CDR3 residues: CASRTTGWYGYTF. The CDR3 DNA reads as TGTGCCAGCAGAACAACAGGGTGGTATGGCTACACCTTC.

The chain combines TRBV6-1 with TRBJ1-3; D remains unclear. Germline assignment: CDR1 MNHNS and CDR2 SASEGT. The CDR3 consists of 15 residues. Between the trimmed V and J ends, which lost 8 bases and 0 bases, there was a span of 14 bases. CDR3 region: CASCRRAFSGNTIYF. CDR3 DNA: TGTGCCAGCTGTCGTCGGGCCTTCTCTGGAAACACCATATATTTT.

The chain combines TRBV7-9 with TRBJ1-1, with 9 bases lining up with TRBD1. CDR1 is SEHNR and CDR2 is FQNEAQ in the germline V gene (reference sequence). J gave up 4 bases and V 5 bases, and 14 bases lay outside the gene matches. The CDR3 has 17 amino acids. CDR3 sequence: CASSQDRGQRGGTEAFF. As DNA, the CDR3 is TGTGCCAGCAGCCAGGACAGGGGCCAACGGGGGGGCACTGAAGCTTTCTTT.

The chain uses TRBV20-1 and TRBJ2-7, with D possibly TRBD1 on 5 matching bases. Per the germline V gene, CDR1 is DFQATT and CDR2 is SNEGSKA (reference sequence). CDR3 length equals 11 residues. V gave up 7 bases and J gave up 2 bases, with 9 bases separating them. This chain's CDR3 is CSVRGTYEQYF. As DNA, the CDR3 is TGCAGTGTTAGGGGCACCTACGAGCAGTACTTC.

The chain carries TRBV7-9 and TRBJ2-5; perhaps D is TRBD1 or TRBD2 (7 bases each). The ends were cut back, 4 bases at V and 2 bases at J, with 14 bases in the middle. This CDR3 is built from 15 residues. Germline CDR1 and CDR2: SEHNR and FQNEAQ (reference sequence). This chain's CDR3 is CASSSQGGAQETQYF. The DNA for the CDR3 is TGTGCCAGCAGCTCCCAGGGGGGGGCACAAGAGACCCAGTACTTC.

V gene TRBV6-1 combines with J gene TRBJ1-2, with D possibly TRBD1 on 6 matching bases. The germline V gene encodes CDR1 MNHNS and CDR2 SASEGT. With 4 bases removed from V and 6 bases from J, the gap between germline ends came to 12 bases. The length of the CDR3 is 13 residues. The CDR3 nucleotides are TGTGCCAGCAGTGTACAGGGCGAGGATGGCTACACCTTC. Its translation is CASSVQGEDGYTF.

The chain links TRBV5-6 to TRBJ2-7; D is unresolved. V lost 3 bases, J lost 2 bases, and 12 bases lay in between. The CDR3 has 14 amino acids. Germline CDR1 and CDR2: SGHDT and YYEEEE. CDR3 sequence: CASSSPKRPYEQYF. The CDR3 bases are TGTGCCAGCAGCTCCCCGAAGAGGCCCTACGAGCAGTACTTC.

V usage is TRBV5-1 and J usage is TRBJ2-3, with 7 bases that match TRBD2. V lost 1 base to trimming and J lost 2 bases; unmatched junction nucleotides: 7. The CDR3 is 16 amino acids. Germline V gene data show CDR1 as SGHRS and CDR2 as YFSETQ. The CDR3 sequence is CASSLRASGYTDTQYF. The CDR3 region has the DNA TGCGCCAGCAGCTTGAGGGCTAGCGGATACACAGATACGCAGTATTTT.